The sequence of this T cell receptor beta chain was determined in a study of shared clonotypes between healthy human individuals (dated by TCRdb to the early 2020s). Looking at the study overall: A few men and two women, aged 18 to 49 years, made up the cohort. To estimate repertoire size and how much clonotype sharing occurs between individuals, the study deeply sequenced the blood TCR repertoires of about 5 healthy adults. Libraries were prepared and TCR repertoires were sequenced by different laboratories using diverse techniques, in order to increase sequencing depth and limit assay-specific biases. Leukapheresis yielded between about 0.85 and 10 billion PBMCs per donor.

Using the deep immunoSEQ assay, TCR CDR3 regions were amplified from genomic DNA by multiplex PCR. Extracted genomic DNA from each cell subset was distributed evenly across all wells of several immunoSEQ 96-well plates, and each plate was treated as a replicate. Each replicate PCR for unsorted PBMC received roughly 0.3 ug genomic DNA, equal to 30,000 to 35,000 T cell genomes. Ten immunoSEQ deep assay plates were used to sequence unsorted PBMC genomic DNA. The purified libraries were quantified using a Qubit 3.0 fluorometer, sized with a Bioanalyzer 2100, and then quantified again using the KAPA Library Quantification kit. A separate single-read 150-cycle Illumina NextSeq 550 flow cell was used to sequence each immunoSEQ 96-well plate. On the study's bioinformatics: The immunoSEQ output contained only junctional sequences without quality scores, so filtering could not match that applied to full-length reads. Sequences were annotated with PyIR, a Python wrapper for IgBLAST v1.9, and V/J genes and CDR3 were assigned using IMGT germline references. Reads were removed for weak V/J assignments (E-value above 1e-6), missing CDR3, stop codons, out-of-frame junctions, or ambiguous translated residues. A V3J clonotype was defined by an identical inferred V gene, J gene, and CDR3 amino acid sequence. To compute the percentage overlap between repertoires, the number of shared unique clonotypes was divided by the size of the smaller repertoire. Richness of each repertoire was evaluated using RTK rarefaction, the Chao1 estimator, and Recon v2.1 estimates of unobserved clonotypes. TCRdb holds this immuneACCESS table with in-frame rearrangements only. Some clones are missing; in checked studies, unresolved V genes explain under half, and the rest has no known cause. Clonal size and the V and J genes are those of that table, whereas D and trimming came from the DNA. This sample is represented by approximately 460,000 clones; approximately 80% of them were singletons. Around 12% of the sample is held by the ten biggest clonotypes.

The donors were healthy, HIV-negative adults with no recently reported acute infections or vaccinations. Every donor was a Caucasian adult residing in Nashville, Tennessee, USA. In the unsorted samples, 90 million or so PBMCs were counted, and genomic DNA was extracted using the QIAamp DNA Blood Mini kit. Blood was obtained by leukapheresis, after which PBMCs were separated by Ficoll-Histopaque density gradient centrifugation and cryopreserved in liquid nitrogen vapor phase. In regard to this clone: Its antigen has not been determined. This may be a read error, as it is one base from a much larger clone.

The CDR3, from cysteine to phenylalanine, totals 15 residues. Only the CDR3 portion is preserved as DNA: 45 bases, with reading frame beginning at the first base. CDR1 and CDR2 were assigned from the germline V gene as MDHEN and SYDVKM. Broad study findings and their caveats: The genetic and exposure-history diversity represented was limited by the small number of donors. Pairwise subsampling led to the expectation that sequencing depth would affect the degree of clonotype sharing among donors. Sampling was restricted to blood, and TCR repertoires in tissues likely differ from the TCR repertoires found in blood.

Sample: PBMCs. This receptor chain uses TRBV28 and TRBJ1-2; the D segment could be TRBD1, given 5 matching bases. The receptor was isolated from a woman aged 40 to 50 in good health. Some clones in this sample may be carry-over from other donors' samples. The base sequence is TGTGCCAGCAGTTTCCGGGGGACGGCAAACTATGGCTGCACCTTC. This translates into CASSFRGTANYGCTF.